The 26 T cell receptor beta chains reported below all come from one sample, sequenced in a study of OX40 agonist ivuxolimab in advanced cancers. The repertoire was sequenced with immunoSEQ multiplex PCR; TCRdb's copy has only in-frame clones and lacks some. The sample holds approximately 70,000 clones; approximately 90% are singletons and the top ten take around 0.97%. The sample in question was CD4+ or CD8+ T cells sorted from blood, obtained in a trial of the OX40 agonist ivuxolimab. The receptor source for this set is an adult with an advanced solid tumor such as melanoma, head and neck, liver or kidney cancer.

The rearrangement joins TRBV29-1 to TRBJ2-3; D is uncertain. CDR3 length equals 14 residues. Germline loops: CDR1 SQVTM, CDR2 ANQGSEA. Trimming shortened V by 6 bases and J by 0 bases, and 13 bases separated the two germline ends. The CDR3 here is CSVRPGSSTDTQYF. CDR3 sequence (DNA): TGCAGCGTCCGTCCGGGCTCTAGCACAGATACGCAGTATTTT.

This chain links TRBV19 with TRBJ1-5, with D perhaps TRBD1 (5 bases). Germline V lookup: CDR1 LNHDA, CDR2 SQIVND (reference sequence). Trimming pared 10 bases from V and 9 bases from J, leaving 34 bases between. The CDR3 totals 18 residues. Here the CDR3 DNA reads TGTGCCACCACCCGGGACGTAGGGACCACCGTCCCCACCCCGCCCCAGCATTTT. It encodes CATTRDVGTTVPTPPQHF.

The chain recombines TRBV25-1 with TRBJ2-3, with no clear D. The germline V gene has CDR1 MGHDK and CDR2 SYGVNS. V shed 5 bases and J shed 1 base, with 7 bases lying between them. This CDR3 has 13 residues. This CDR3 reads CASSPQGTDTQYF. The CDR3 coding sequence is TGTGCCAGCAGTCCCCAGGGCACAGATACGCAGTATTTT.

The rearrangement links TRBV10-2 to TRBJ1-5; D gene ambiguous. This CDR3 spans 14 amino acids. The V end was cut by 2 bases, the J end by 3 bases, with 8 bases between. Germline V gives CDR1 WSHSY, CDR2 SAAADI. In DNA, the CDR3 is TGCGCCAGCAGTGAGAGGCAGTCCAATCAGCCCCAGCATTTT. Translation gives CASSERQSNQPQHF.

This rearrangement joins TRBV7-9 to TRBJ1-2, with 10 positions matching TRBD1. Germline CDR1 reads SEHNR; CDR2 reads FQNEAQ (reference sequence). After removal of 2 bases from V and 5 bases from J, the junction contained 14 bases not matched to a gene. The CDR3 has 18 amino acids. The CDR3 nucleotides read TGTGCCAGCAGCTTATTAGCCCTGGCTCGGACAGGGGGGTATGGCTACACCTTC. Encoded protein: CASSLLALARTGGYGYTF.

The DNA for the CDR3 is TGTGCCAGCAGTCACCCACCCCGACAGGGCGGGTACCAAGAGACCCAGTACTTC. Amino acid sequence: CASSHPPRQGGYQETQYF. The chain carries TRBV27 and TRBJ2-5; the match to TRBD1 covers 7 bases. From germline, CDR1 is MNHEY and CDR2 SMNVEV (reference sequence). CDR3 size: 18 residues. With 5 bases clipped from V and 0 bases from J, the junction kept 15 bases outside the gene matches.

This chain links TRBV15 with TRBJ2-7; D tentatively reads TRBD1 or TRBD2 (5 bases each). The CDR3 runs to 15 residues. Trimming took 0 bases from V and 3 from J, leaving 12 bases between them. Germline V CDR1 and CDR2: LNHNV, YYDKDF (reference sequence). The CDR3 protein is CATSRDSGSNYEQYF. In nucleotides, the CDR3 is TGTGCCACCAGCAGAGATTCAGGGAGCAACTACGAGCAGTACTTC.

CDR3 residues: CASRTSGTNTGELFF. The CDR3 DNA reads TGCGCCAGCAGGACTAGCGGGACGAACACCGGGGAGCTGTTTTTT. V gene TRBV10-2 combines with J gene TRBJ2-2; the match to TRBD2 covers 11 bases. The germline V gene encodes CDR1 WSHSY and CDR2 SAAADI. The junction had 0 bases not matched to a gene; V was cut back by 6 bases and J by 0 bases. The CDR3 covers 15 residues.

The rearrangement uses TRBV11-3 and TRBJ2-2, with 10 bases that match TRBD2. J gave up 4 bases and V 3 bases, and 5 bases lay outside the gene matches. The CDR3 has 16 amino acids. Germline V CDR1 and CDR2: SGHNT, YENEEA. This CDR3 reads CASSFLAGGSTGELFF. CDR3 nucleotide sequence: TGTGCCAGCAGCTTCTTAGCGGGAGGCAGCACCGGGGAGCTGTTTTTT.

The chain is built from TRBV14 and TRBJ1-4, with D tentatively TRBD1 (5 bases). Trimming removed 3 bases at V and 8 bases at J, with 19 bases between. The CDR3 is 16 amino acids. Germline CDR1 is SGHDN and CDR2 is FVKESK. The CDR3 loop reads CASSHRAGPLGEKLFF. The CDR3 region has the DNA TGTGCCAGCAGCCACAGGGCGGGCCCCCTGGGGGAAAAACTGTTTTTT.

The rearrangement uses TRBV4-1 and TRBJ2-7; TRBD2 agrees at 8 bases. The V gene's germline CDR1 is MGHRA and CDR2 YSYEKL. J was trimmed by 4 bases and V by 3 bases; bases with no gene match: 11. CDR3 size: 16 residues. DNA of the CDR3: TGCGCCAGCAGCCATCCCTTGGCGGGGGGTGCGTACGAGCAGTACTTC. This encodes CASSHPLAGGAYEQYF.

The chain carries TRBV7-9 and TRBJ1-1, with D maybe TRBD1 (6 bases). V gave up 0 bases and J gave up 5 bases, with 10 bases separating them. The V gene's germline CDR1 is SEHNR and CDR2 FQNEAQ (reference sequence). This CDR3 comprises 14 residues. CDR3 sequence (DNA): TGTGCCAGCAGCTTAGCGGGGGCTGGTACTGAAGCTTTCTTT. Protein product: CASSLAGAGTEAFF.

The J gene is TRBJ1-2, the V gene TRBV29-1; the D gene is possibly TRBD1 (5 bases). This CDR3 has 12 amino acids. CDR1 SQVTM and CDR2 ANQGSEA come from the germline V gene. V gave up 6 bases and J gave up 3 bases, with 11 bases separating them. For the CDR3, the DNA is TGCAGCGTACGAGACAGATACTATGGCTACACCTTC. It is translated as CSVRDRYYGYTF.

The chain is built from TRBV7-9 and TRBJ1-2; a possible D gene is TRBD1 (6 bases). Germline CDR1 and CDR2: SEHNR and FQNEAQ (reference sequence). The CDR3 consists of 15 residues. Trimming cost V 1 base and J 4 bases, with 13 bases left between them. The chain's CDR3 is CASSLEPGQSYGYTF. The CDR3 bases are TGTGCCAGCAGCTTAGAGCCCGGACAGAGCTATGGCTACACCTTC.

The J gene is TRBJ2-1, the V gene TRBV19, with 11 nucleotides matching TRBD2. The length of the CDR3 is 15 residues. Germline V gene lookup returns CDR1 LNHDA and CDR2 SQIVND (reference sequence). V trimming: 4 bases; J trimming: 2 bases; junction bases outside the gene matches: 1. The CDR3 DNA follows: TGTGCCAGTAGTAAACTAGCGGGAGCCTACAATGAGCAGTTCTTC. Amino acid sequence: CASSKLAGAYNEQFF.

This chain connects TRBV11-2 to TRBJ2-1; no clear D gene. The CDR3 contains 14 residues. V lost 5 bases and J 1 base, leaving 9 bases between the germline ends. Germline lookup yields CDR1 SGHAT and CDR2 FQNNGV. CDR3 protein: CASSTYSSYNEQFF. The DNA of the CDR3 is TGTGCCAGCAGCACCTACTCTTCCTACAATGAGCAGTTCTTC.

The J gene is TRBJ1-3, the V gene TRBV28; D is unclear. V lost 5 bases, J lost 1 base, and 3 bases lay in between. Germline CDR1 MDHEN, CDR2 SYDVKM. The length of the CDR3 is 12 residues. CDR3 in DNA: TGTGCCAGCAGTGCATCTGGAAACACCATATATTTT. Amino acids: CASSASGNTIYF.

The chain is built from TRBV28 and TRBJ2-2; D call uncertain. V was trimmed by 8 bases and J by 0 bases, leaving 7 bases between them. Per the germline V gene, CDR1 is MDHEN and CDR2 is SYDVKM. The CDR3 runs to 13 residues. Written as DNA, the CDR3 is TGTGCCAGCCCTAACACGAACACCGGGGAGCTGTTTTTT. Its translation: CASPNTNTGELFF.

The rearrangement uses TRBV7-8 and TRBJ2-6; D is uncertain. CDR1 SGHVS and CDR2 FQNEAQ come from the germline V gene. The CDR3 totals 14 residues. Trimming shortened V by 4 bases and J by 4 bases, and 8 bases separated the two germline ends. The CDR3 DNA is TGTGCCAGCAGCTCATCCGAAGGGGCCAACGTCCTGACTTTC. Encoded protein: CASSSSEGANVLTF.

The J gene is TRBJ1-1, the V gene TRBV18; perhaps TRBD1 as D (6 bases). Germline V lookup: CDR1 KGHSH, CDR2 LQKENI. This CDR3 is built from 14 residues. The V end was cut by 2 bases, the J end by 1 base, with 8 bases between. This chain's CDR3 is CASSPGRGNTEAFF. The CDR3, as DNA: TGTGCCAGCTCACCAGGCAGGGGGAACACTGAAGCTTTCTTT.

The V and J genes are TRBV4-3 and TRBJ2-5; TRBD2 agrees at 7 bases. The V gene's germline CDR1 is LGHNA and CDR2 YSLEER. J lost 5 bases, V lost 4 bases, and 10 bases had no gene match. The CDR3 spans 15 residues. The CDR3 here is CASSRRGTKTETQYF. CDR3 nucleotides: TGCGCCAGCAGCCGTCGGGGGACTAAAACGGAGACCCAGTACTTC.

This chain joins TRBV5-1 and TRBJ2-1, with D uncertain. Looked up from germline, CDR1 is SGHRS and CDR2 is YFSETQ. This CDR3 region has 14 residues. Trimming left V 8 bases short and J 0 bases short, with 12 bases between. This CDR3 reads CASAVRSSYNEQFF. CDR3 nucleotides: TGCGCCAGTGCGGTTCGTAGCTCCTACAATGAGCAGTTCTTC.

The V gene is TRBV7-2, the J gene TRBJ2-5; D uncertain. The CDR3 has 12 residues. Looked up from germline, CDR1 is SGHTA and CDR2 is FQGNSA. With 2 bases removed from V and 12 bases from J, the gap between germline ends came to 13 bases. The CDR3 sequence is CASSLKQAPEYF. The CDR3 DNA follows: TGTGCCAGCAGCTTAAAGCAGGCCCCCGAGTACTTC.

J is TRBJ2-3 and V is TRBV4-3, with D possibly TRBD2 on 5 matching bases. The CDR3 runs to 13 residues. Trimming cost V 4 bases and J 7 bases, with 12 bases left between them. In germline, CDR1 is LGHNA, CDR2 YSLEER. The CDR3 region has the DNA TGCGCCAGCAGCCGCGGACTGGAGAATACGCAGTATTTT. It yields the protein CASSRGLENTQYF.

V gene TRBV5-1 combines with J gene TRBJ2-3; 8 bases align to TRBD2. Germline V CDR1 and CDR2: SGHRS, YFSETQ. The CDR3 spans 16 residues. J was trimmed by 2 bases and V by 0 bases; bases with no gene match: 5. The CDR3, as DNA: TGCGCCAGCAGCTTGGATCGCGGGGGGACCACAGATACGCAGTATTTT. Its protein product is CASSLDRGGTTDTQYF.

V and J are TRBV6-1 and TRBJ2-7; TRBD1 matches at 7 bases. This CDR3 has 14 amino acids. J gave up 2 bases and V 8 bases, and 9 bases lay outside the gene matches. CDR1 is MNHNS and CDR2 is SASEGT in the germline V gene. The CDR3, as DNA: TGTGCCAGCCACTTAGGGGGCGCCGCCTACGAGCAGTACTTC. Translation: CASHLGGAAYEQYF.